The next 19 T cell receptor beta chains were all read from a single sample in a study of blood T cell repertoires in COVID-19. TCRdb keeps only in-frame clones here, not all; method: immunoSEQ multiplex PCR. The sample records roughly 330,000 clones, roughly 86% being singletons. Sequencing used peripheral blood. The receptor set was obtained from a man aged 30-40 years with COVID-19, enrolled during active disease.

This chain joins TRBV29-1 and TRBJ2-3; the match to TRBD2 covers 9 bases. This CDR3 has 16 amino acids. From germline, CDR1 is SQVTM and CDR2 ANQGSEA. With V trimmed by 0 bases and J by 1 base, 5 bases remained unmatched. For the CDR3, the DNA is TGCAGCGTTGAAGATCTGAGGACTAGCGGCACAGATACGCAGTATTTT. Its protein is CSVEDLRTSGTDTQYF.

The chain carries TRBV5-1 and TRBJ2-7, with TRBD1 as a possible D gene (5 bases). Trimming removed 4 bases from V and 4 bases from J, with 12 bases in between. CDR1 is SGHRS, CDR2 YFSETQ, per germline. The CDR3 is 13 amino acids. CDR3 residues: CASSEDTEYEQYF. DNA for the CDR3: TGCGCCAGCAGCGAGGACACCGAGTACGAGCAGTACTTC.

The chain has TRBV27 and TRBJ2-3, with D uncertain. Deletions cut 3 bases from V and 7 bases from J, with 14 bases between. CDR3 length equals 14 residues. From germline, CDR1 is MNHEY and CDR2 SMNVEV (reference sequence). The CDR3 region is CASSFVSSLNTQYF. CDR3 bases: TGTGCCAGCAGTTTCGTATCAAGCTTGAATACGCAGTATTTT.

This CDR3 is CASSLAGFAYGYTF. The CDR3 DNA sequence: TGTGCCAGCAGTTTAGCAGGGTTCGCATATGGCTACACCTTC. The J gene is TRBJ1-2, the V gene TRBV28; possible D gene TRBD1, 5 bases. The CDR3 sequence is 14 residues long. V was pared by 2 bases and J by 5 bases, with 12 bases between. CDR1 is MDHEN and CDR2 is SYDVKM in the germline V gene.

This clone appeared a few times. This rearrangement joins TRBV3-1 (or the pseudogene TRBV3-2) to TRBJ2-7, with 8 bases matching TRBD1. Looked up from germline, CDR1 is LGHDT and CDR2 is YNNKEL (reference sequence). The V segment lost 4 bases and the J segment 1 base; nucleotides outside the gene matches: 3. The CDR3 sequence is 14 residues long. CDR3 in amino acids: CASSRGTGSYEQYF. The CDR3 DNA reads TGTGCCAGCAGCCGGGGGACAGGTTCCTACGAGCAGTACTTC.

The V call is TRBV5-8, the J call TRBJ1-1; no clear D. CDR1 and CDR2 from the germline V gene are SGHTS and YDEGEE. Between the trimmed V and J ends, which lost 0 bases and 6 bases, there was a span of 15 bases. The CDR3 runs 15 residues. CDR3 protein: CASSLGPMRGSEAFF. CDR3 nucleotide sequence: TGTGCCAGCAGCTTGGGTCCGATGCGAGGTTCTGAAGCTTTCTTT.

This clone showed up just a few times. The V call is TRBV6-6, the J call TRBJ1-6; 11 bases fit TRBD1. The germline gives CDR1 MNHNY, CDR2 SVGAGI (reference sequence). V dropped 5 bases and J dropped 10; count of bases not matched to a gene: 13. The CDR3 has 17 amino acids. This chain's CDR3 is CASSRGPSGTGGSPLHF. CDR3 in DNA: TGTGCCAGCAGTCGAGGCCCCTCCGGGACAGGGGGGTCACCCCTCCACTTT.

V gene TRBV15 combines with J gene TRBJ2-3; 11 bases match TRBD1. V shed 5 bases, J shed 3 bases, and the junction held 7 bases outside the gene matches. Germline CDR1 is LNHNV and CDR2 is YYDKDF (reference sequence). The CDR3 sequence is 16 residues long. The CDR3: CATSPHRDRGTDTQYF. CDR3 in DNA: TGTGCCACCAGCCCCCACCGGGACAGGGGGACAGATACGCAGTATTTT. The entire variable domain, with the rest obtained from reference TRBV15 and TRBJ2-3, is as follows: DAMVIQNPRYQVTQFGKPVTLSCSQTLNHNVMYWYQQKSSQAPKLLFHYYDKDFNNEADTPDNFQSRRPNTSFCFLDIRSPGLGDTAMYLCATSPHRDRGTDTQYFGPGTRLTVL.

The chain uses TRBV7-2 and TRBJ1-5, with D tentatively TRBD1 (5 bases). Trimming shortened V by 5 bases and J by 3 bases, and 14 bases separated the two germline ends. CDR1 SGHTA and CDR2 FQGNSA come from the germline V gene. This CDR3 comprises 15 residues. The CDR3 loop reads CASSLIQGPNQPQHF. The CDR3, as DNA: TGTGCCAGCAGCCTAATTCAGGGTCCCAATCAGCCCCAGCATTTT. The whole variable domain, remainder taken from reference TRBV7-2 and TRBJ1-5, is GAGVSQSPSNKVTEKGKDVELRCDPISGHTALYWYRQSLGQGLEFLIYFQGNSAPDKSGLPSDRFSAERTGGSVSTLTIQRTQQEDSAVYLCASSLIQGPNQPQHFGDGTRLSIL.

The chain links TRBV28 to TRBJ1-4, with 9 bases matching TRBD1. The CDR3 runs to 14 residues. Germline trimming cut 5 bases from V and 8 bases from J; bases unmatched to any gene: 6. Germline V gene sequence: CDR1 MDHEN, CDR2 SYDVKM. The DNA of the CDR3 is TGTGCCAGCAGTCTGCCGGGACAGGGCGAAAAACTGTTTTTT. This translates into CASSLPGQGEKLFF.

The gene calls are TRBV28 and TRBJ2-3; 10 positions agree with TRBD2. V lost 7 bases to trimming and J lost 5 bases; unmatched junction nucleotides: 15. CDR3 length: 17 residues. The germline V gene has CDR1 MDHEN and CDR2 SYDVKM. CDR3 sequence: CASNSPSSGSRRDTQYF. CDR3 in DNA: TGTGCCAGCAATTCCCCCTCTAGCGGGAGTAGGAGAGATACGCAGTATTTT.

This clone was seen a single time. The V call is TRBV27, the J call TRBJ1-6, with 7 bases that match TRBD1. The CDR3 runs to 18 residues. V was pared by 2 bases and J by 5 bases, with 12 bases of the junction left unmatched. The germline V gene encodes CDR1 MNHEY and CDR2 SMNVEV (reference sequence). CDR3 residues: CASSLAGQDRADNSPLHF. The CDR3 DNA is TGTGCCAGCAGTTTAGCCGGACAGGACCGTGCAGATAATTCACCCCTCCACTTT.

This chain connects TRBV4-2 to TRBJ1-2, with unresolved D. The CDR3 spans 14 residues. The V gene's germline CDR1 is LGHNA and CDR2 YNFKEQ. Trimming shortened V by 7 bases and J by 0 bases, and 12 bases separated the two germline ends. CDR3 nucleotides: TGTGCCAGCACCTCCGGAGGATCTAACTATGGCTACACCTTC. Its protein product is CASTSGGSNYGYTF.

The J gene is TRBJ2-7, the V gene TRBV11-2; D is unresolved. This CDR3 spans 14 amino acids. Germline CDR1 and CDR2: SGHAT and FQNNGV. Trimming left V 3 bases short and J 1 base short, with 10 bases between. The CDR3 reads CASSFRMFSYEQYF. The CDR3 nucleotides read TGTGCCAGCAGCTTCAGGATGTTTTCCTACGAGCAGTACTTC.

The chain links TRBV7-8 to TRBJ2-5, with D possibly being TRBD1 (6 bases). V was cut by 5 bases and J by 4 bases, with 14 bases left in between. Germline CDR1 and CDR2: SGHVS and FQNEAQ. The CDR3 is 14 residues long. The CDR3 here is CASSLRGSGETQYF. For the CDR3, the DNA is TGTGCCAGCAGCCTGAGGGGGTCTGGAGAGACCCAGTACTTC.

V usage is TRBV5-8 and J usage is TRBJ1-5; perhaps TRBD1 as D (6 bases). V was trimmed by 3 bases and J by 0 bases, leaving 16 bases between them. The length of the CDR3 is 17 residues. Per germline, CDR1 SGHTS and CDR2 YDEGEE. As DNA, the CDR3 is TGTGCCAGCAGCTGGGGAAGACAGGCCTATAGCAATCAGCCCCAGCATTTT. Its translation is CASSWGRQAYSNQPQHF.

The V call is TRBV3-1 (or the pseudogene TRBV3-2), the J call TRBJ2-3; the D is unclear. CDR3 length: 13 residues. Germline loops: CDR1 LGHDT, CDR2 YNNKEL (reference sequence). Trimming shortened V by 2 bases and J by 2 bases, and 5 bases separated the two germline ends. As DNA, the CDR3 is TGTGCCAGCAGCCAACTAACCACAGATACGCAGTATTTT. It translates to CASSQLTTDTQYF.

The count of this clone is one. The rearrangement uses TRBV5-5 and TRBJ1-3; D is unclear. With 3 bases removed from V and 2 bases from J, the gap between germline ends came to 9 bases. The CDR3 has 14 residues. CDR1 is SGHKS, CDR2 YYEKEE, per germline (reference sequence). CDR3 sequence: CASSSLGPGNTIYF. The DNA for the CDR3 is TGTGCCAGCAGCTCCCTCGGTCCTGGAAACACCATATATTTT.

CDR3 residues: CASSLNLLARANEQFF. CDR3 coding DNA: TGTGCCAGCAGCTTAAACCTACTAGCTAGAGCCAATGAGCAGTTCTTC. This rearrangement joins TRBV7-9 to TRBJ2-1; maybe TRBD2 (6 bases). The V gene's germline CDR1 is SEHNR and CDR2 FQNEAQ (reference sequence). V lost 2 bases, J lost 6 bases, and 17 bases lay in between. This CDR3 spans 16 amino acids.